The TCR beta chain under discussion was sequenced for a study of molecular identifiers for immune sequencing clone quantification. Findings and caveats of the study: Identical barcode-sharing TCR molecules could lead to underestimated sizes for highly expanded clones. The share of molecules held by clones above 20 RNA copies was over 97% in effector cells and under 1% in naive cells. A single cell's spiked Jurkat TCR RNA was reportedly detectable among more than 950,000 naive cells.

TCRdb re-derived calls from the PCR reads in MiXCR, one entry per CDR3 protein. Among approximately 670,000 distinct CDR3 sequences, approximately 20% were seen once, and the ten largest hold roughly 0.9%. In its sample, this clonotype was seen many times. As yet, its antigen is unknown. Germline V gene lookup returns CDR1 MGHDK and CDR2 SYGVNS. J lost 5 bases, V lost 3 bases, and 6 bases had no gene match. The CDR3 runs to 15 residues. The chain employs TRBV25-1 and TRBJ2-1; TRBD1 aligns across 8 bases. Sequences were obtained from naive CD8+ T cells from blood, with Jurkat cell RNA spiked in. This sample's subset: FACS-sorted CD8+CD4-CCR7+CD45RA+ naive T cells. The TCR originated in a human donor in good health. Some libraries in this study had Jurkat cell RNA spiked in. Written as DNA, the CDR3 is TGTGCCAGCAGTGATGACAGGGGTACGGACAATGAGCAGTTCTTC. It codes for CASSDDRGTDNEQFF.